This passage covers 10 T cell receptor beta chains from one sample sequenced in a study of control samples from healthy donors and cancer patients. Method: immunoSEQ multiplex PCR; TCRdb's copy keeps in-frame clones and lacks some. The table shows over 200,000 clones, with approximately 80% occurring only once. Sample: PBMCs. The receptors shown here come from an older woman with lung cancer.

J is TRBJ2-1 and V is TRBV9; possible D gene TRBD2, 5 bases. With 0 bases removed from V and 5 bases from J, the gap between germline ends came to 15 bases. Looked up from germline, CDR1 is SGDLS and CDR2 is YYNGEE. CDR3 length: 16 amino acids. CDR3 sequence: CASSVEGLEAHNEQFF. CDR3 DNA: TGTGCCAGCAGCGTAGAAGGCTTGGAGGCCCACAATGAGCAGTTCTTC.

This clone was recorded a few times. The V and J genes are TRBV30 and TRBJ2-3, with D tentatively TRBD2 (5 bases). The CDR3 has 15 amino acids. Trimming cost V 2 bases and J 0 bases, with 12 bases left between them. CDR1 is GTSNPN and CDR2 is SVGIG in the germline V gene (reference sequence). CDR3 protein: CAWSPGRTSTDTQYF. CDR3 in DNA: TGTGCCTGGAGTCCCGGCCGGACTAGCACAGATACGCAGTATTTT.

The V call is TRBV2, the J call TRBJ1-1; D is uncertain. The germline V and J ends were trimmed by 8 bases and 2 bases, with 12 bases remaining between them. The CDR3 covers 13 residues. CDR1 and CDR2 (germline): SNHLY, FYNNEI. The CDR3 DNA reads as TGTGCCAGCGTGGCCGGTAGAAACACTGAAGCTTTCTTT. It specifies CASVAGRNTEAFF.

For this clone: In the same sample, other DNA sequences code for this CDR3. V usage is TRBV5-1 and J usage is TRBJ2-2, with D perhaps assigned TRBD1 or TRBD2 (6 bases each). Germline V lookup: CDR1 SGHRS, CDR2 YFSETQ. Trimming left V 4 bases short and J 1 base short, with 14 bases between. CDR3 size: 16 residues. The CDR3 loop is CASSLPGALNTGELFF. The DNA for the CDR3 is TGCGCCAGCAGCCTACCGGGGGCCCTGAACACCGGGGAGCTGTTTTTT.

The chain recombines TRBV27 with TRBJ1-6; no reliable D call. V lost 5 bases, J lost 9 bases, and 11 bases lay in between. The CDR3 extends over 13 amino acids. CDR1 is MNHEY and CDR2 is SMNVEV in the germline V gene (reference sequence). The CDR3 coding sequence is TGTGCCAGCAGTCCCCTGAGGGCTTCACCCCTCCACTTT. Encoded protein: CASSPLRASPLHF.

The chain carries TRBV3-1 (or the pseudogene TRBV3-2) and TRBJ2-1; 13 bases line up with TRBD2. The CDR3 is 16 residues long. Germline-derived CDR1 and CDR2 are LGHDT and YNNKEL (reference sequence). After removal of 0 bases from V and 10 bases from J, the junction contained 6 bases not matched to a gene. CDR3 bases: TGTGCCAGCAGCCAAGAGTCGAGGACTAGCGGGAGAGAGCAGTTCTTC. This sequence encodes CASSQESRTSGREQFF.

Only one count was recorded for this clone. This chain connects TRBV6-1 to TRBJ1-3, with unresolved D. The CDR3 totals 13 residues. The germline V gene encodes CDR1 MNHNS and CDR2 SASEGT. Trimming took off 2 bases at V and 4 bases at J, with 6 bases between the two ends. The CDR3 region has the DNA TGTGCCAGCAGTGAACTACGGGGAAACACCATATATTTT. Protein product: CASSELRGNTIYF.

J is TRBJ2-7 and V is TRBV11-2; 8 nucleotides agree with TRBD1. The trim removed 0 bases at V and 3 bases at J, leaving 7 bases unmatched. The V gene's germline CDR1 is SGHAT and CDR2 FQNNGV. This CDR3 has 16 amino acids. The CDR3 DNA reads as TGTGCCAGCAGCTTAGAAAGGACAGGGTCCTACTACGAGCAGTACTTC. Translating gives CASSLERTGSYYEQYF.

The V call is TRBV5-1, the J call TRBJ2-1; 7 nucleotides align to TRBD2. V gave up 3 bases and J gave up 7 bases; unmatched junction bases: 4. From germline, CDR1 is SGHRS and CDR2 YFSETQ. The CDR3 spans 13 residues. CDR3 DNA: TGCGCCAGCAGCTACGAGCGGGAAAATGAGCAGTTCTTC. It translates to CASSYERENEQFF.

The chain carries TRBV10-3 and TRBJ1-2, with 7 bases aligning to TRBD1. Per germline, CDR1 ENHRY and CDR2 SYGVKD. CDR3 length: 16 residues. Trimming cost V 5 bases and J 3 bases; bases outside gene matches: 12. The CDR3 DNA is TGTGCCATCAGTACAGCGTTAAGGGACAGTCACTATGGCTACACCTTC. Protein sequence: CAISTALRDSHYGYTF.